Shown below are 3 T cell receptor beta chains from a single sample sequenced in a study of T cells in Graves' hyperthyroidism and ophthalmopathy. RNA transcripts yielded amplified TCR beta CDR3 regions. The TCR CDR3 was amplified in a first-round RT-PCR using the HTBI primer set. In TCRdb, the multiplex PCR reads were re-called with MiXCR into one record per CDR3 protein. The sample has about 290,000 distinct CDR3 sequences; around a sixth are singletons. Sequenced: blood. The origin of the receptors is a man between 25 and 39 years old with Graves' hyperthyroidism.

This clonotype appeared many times. The V gene is TRBV27, the J gene TRBJ2-7; D is possibly TRBD2 (6 bases). The CDR3 spans 16 residues. V lost 4 bases and J 1 base, leaving 17 bases between the germline ends. CDR1 is MNHEY, CDR2 SMNVEV, per germline (reference sequence). For the CDR3, the DNA is TGTGCCAGCAGTTCCATTGCGCAGGGAGGTTCCTACGAGCAGTACTTC. Translation: CASSSIAQGGSYEQYF.

The chain joins TRBV7-9 to TRBJ2-1, with TRBD2 identical over 12 bases. V lost 4 bases, J lost 15 bases, and 4 bases stayed unmatched. The CDR3 totals 12 residues. Germline assignment: CDR1 SEHNR and CDR2 FQNEAQ (reference sequence). CDR3 bases: TGTGCCAGCAGCTCGACTAGCGGGAGAGGGTTCTTC. Amino acids: CASSSTSGRGFF.

V gene TRBV20-1 combines with J gene TRBJ2-6; D unclear. The CDR3 covers 13 residues. Germline V CDR1 and CDR2: DFQATT, SNEGSKA (reference sequence). Trimming cost V 7 bases and J 1 base, with 8 bases left between them. The CDR3 nucleotides read TGCAGTGTCGACTCGTCTGGGGCCAACGTCCTGACTTTC. The encoded protein is CSVDSSGANVLTF.